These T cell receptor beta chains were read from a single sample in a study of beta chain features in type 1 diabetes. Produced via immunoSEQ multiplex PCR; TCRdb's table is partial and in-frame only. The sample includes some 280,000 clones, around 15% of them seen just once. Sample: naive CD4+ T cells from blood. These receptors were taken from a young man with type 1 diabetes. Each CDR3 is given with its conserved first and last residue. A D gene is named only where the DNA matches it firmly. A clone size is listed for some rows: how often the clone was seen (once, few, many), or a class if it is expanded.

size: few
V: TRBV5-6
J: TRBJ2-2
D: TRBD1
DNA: TGTGCCAGCAGCAAGGACAGGGGGAACACCGGGGAGCTGTTTTTT
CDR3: CASSKDRGNTGELFF

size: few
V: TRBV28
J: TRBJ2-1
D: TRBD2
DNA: TGTGCCAGCACTCCAAGGGGGACTAGCGGGAGATTTGAGCAGTTCTTC
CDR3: CASTPRGTSGRFEQFF

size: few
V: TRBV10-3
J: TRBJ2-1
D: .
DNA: TGTGCCATTCGGGAGTACAATGAGCAGTTCTTC
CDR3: CAIREYNEQFF

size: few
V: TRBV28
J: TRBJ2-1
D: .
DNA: TGTGCCAGCAGAGGGGACAATGAGCAGTTCTTC
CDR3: CASRGDNEQFF

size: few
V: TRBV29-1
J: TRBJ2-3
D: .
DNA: TGCAGCGTTGAGAGCCAACTCGGAGATACGCAGTATTTT
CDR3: CSVESQLGDTQYF

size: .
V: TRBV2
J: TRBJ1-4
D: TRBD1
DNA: TGTGCCAGCAGTTCCGACAGGGCAACTAATGAAAAACTGTTTTTT
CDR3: CASSSDRATNEKLFF

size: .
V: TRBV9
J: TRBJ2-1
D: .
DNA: TGTGCCAGCAGCGGGGACATCACGGATGAGCAGTTCTTC
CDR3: CASSGDITDEQFF

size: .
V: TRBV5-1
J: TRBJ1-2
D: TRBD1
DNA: TGCGCCAGCAGAAGCCGGGGACAGGGGGCAGTTGGCTACACCTTC
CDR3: CASRSRGQGAVGYTF

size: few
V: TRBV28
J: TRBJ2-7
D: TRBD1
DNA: TGTGCCAGCCTGGGACAGACCTACGAGCAGTACTTC
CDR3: CASLGQTYEQYF

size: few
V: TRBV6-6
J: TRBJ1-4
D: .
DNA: TGTGCCAGCTACCTTAGAGGTTCAACTAATGAAAAACTGTTTTTT
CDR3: CASYLRGSTNEKLFF

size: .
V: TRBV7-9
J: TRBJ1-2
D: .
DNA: TGTGCCAGCAGCTTACGGGAGGATCCGTATGGCTACACCTTC
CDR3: CASSLREDPYGYTF

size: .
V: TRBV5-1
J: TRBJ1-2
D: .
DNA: TGCGCCAGCAGCCCGGACAGCCACTATGGCTACACCTTC
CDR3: CASSPDSHYGYTF

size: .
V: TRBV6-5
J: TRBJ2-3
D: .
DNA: TGTGCCAGCAGTTACAGGGGAAGCACAGATACGCAGTATTTT
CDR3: CASSYRGSTDTQYF

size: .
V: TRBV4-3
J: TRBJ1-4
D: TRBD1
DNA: TGCGCCAGCAGCCAAGAACCCCCAGCCCAGGGGGCCTCTAATGAAAAACTGTTTTTT
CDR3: CASSQEPPAQGASNEKLFF

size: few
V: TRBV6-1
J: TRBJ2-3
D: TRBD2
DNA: TGTGCCAGTTCGTATTGGCGGGAGGGCCCGTATTTT
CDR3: CASSYWREGPYF

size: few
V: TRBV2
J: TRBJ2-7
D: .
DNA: TGTGCCAGCAGTTGGGTTACAGGGCTGGACGAGCAGTACTTC
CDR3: CASSWVTGLDEQYF

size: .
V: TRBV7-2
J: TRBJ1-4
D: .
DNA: TGTGCCAGCAGCTTAGCCGGGTATGAAAAACTGTTTTTT
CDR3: CASSLAGYEKLFF

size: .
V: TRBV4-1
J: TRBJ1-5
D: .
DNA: TGCGCCAGCAGCCATCTTAGCAATCAGCCCCAGCATTTT
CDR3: CASSHLSNQPQHF

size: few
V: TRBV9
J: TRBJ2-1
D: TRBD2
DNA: TGTGCCAGCAGCGTAGGAGGCGGGAGCTCCTACAATGAGCAGTTCTTC
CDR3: CASSVGGGSSYNEQFF

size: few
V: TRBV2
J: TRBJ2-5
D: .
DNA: TGTGCTTCGGGGGGCCAGGCGTACCAAGAGACCCAGTACTTC
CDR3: CASGGQAYQETQYF

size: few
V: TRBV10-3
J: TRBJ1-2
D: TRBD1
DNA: TGTGCCATCAAGGGACAGGGTATCAACTATGGCTACACCTTC
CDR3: CAIKGQGINYGYTF

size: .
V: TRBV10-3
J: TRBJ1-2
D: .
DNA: TGTGCCATCAGGTCGAGCGAGACTTTTAACTATGGCTACACCTTC
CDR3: CAIRSSETFNYGYTF

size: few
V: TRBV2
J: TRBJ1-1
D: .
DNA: TGTGCCAGCAGTGAAGGGGGCAGGGGAGCTTTCTTT
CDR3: CASSEGGRGAFF